These 7 T cell receptor beta chains share one sample of origin, sequenced in a study of cytomegalovirus exposure and HLA in healthy donors. The repertoire was sequenced with immunoSEQ multiplex PCR; TCRdb's copy has only in-frame clones and lacks some. The profile covers around 150,000 clones, with around nine tenths appearing a single time and 10% to 13% taken by the ten largest. Sequenced material: PBMCs. The receptors were gathered from a woman between 18 and 30 years old in good health and CMV-seropositive.

The chain joins TRBV6-6 to TRBJ2-1, with 13 bases fitting TRBD2. With 7 bases clipped from V and 7 bases from J, the junction kept 7 bases outside the gene matches. This CDR3 contains 15 residues. Germline CDR1 MNHNY, CDR2 SVGAGI (reference sequence). The CDR3 coding sequence is TGTGCCAGCAAGCGCCGGACTAGCGGGAGTAATGAGCAGTTCTTC. It codes for CASKRRTSGSNEQFF.

This clone was picked up one time. The rearrangement links TRBV11-3 to TRBJ2-3; possible D gene TRBD2, 6 bases. CDR1 is SGHNT, CDR2 YENEEA, per germline. The CDR3 loop spans 13 amino acids. V was trimmed by 5 bases and J by 5 bases, leaving 11 bases between them. This CDR3 is CASSRDGGDTQYF. DNA of the CDR3: TGTGCCAGCAGCCGGGACGGGGGAGATACGCAGTATTTT.

The CDR3 sequence: CASSLTGGNQPQHF. The DNA for the CDR3 is TGTGCCAGCAGCCTTACGGGGGGCAATCAGCCCCAGCATTTT. The chain recombines TRBV7-6 with TRBJ1-5; TRBD1 is a possible D gene (5 bases). Germline lookup yields CDR1 SGHVS and CDR2 FNYEAQ. The CDR3 runs 14 residues. Between the trimmed V and J ends, which lost 5 bases and 2 bases, there was a span of 10 bases. The variable domain in full, with the rest retrieved from reference TRBV7-6 and TRBJ1-5, is GAGVSQSPRYKVTKRGQDVALRCDPISGHVSLYWYRQALGQGPEFLTYFNYEAQQDKSGLPNDRFSAERPEGSISTLTIQRTEQRDSAMYRCASSLTGGNQPQHFGDGTRLSIL.

The count of this clone is one. The gene calls are TRBV5-6 and TRBJ2-2, with TRBD2 matching 7 bases. Germline values: CDR1 SGHDT, CDR2 YYEEEE. The V and J ends lost 2 bases and 4 bases, in that order; junction bases with no gene match: 8. The CDR3 is 16 amino acids. This CDR3 reads CASSFRTGGITGELFF. For the CDR3, the DNA is TGTGCCAGCAGCTTTAGAACGGGAGGAATCACCGGGGAGCTGTTTTTT.

The chain employs TRBV11-2 and TRBJ2-1; TRBD2 agrees at 9 bases. The CDR3 is 16 amino acids. The V segment lost 5 bases and the J segment 6 bases; nucleotides outside the gene matches: 11. In germline, CDR1 is SGHAT, CDR2 FQNNGV. The CDR3 DNA is TGTGCCAGCAGCCCTGTGAGCGGGAGGAACTTCAATGAGCAGTTCTTC. Residues: CASSPVSGRNFNEQFF.

V and J are TRBV11-2 and TRBJ2-5, with 7 bases identical to TRBD2. J was trimmed by 4 bases and V by 3 bases; bases with no gene match: 5. Per germline, CDR1 SGHAT and CDR2 FQNNGV. This CDR3 has 14 residues. Here the CDR3 reads CASSLGRAAETQYF. The CDR3 DNA follows: TGTGCCAGCAGCTTGGGGAGGGCCGCAGAGACCCAGTACTTC.

This chain joins TRBV6-1 and TRBJ1-1; the D gene is possibly TRBD1 (6 bases). The CDR3 loop spans 15 amino acids. Looked up from germline, CDR1 is MNHNS and CDR2 is SASEGT. Deletions cut 5 bases from V and 1 base from J, with 14 bases between. CDR3 nucleotide sequence: TGTGCCAGCAGTTTTCGCCTAGGGGGGAACACTGAAGCTTTCTTT. This sequence encodes CASSFRLGGNTEAFF.